The source of this T cell receptor beta chain is a study of T cells after yellow fever vaccination. General study results and limits: Reappearing after the booster were most of the clones from primary vaccination (around 96% CD4, around 90% CD8).

A word on this clonotype: Its antigen is unknown.

TCRdb passed the 5' RACE reads through MiXCR, listing each CDR3 protein once. The repertoire consists of about 550,000 distinct CDR3 sequences, with over 15% occurring once and the leading ten covering roughly 13%. CDR3 length equals 13 residues. V was pared by 5 bases and J by 3 bases, with 10 bases between. Germline-derived CDR1 and CDR2 are SGHVS and FQNEAQ. The TCR originated in a man aged 25-40 years who received the YFV17D yellow fever vaccine. The input for sequencing was PBMCs, taken 15 days after the yellow fever booster vaccination. The chain carries TRBV7-8 and TRBJ2-5; the D is unclear. The CDR3 bases are TGTGCCAGCAGCCCGTTCTTGAAAGAGACCCAGTACTTC. Encoded protein: CASSPFLKETQYF.